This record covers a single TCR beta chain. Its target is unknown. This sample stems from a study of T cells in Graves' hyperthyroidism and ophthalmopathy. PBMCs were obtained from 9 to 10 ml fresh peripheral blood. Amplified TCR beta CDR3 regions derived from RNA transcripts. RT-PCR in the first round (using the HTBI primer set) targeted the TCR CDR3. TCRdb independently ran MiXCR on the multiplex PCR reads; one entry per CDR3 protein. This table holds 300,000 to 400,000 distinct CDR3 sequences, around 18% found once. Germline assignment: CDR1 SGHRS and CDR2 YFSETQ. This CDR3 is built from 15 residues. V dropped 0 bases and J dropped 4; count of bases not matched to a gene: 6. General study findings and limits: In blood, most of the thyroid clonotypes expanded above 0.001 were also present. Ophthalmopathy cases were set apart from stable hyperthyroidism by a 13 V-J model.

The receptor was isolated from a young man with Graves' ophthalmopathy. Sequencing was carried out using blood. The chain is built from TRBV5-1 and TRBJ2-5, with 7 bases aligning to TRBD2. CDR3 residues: CASSLGQLARETQYF. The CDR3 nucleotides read TGCGCCAGCAGCTTGGGTCAACTAGCGCGAGAGACCCAGTACTTC.